These T cell receptor beta chains were read from a single sample in a study of blood T cell repertoires in COVID-19. Sequencing used immunoSEQ multiplex PCR; TCRdb keeps in-frame clones, though not all of them. Found here are 200,000 to 250,000 clones, around 87% of them singletons; the top ten hold less than 15%. The sample taken for sequencing was PBMCs or T cells enriched from blood (not recorded which). The receptors here all came from a man aged 25-40 years who had been exposed to COVID-19. CDR3s include the opening cysteine and the closing phenylalanine or tryptophan. Each record gives: V gene, J gene, D gene, clone size, CDR3 protein, CDR3 DNA. The D gene is left open where the match is weak. Clone size is shown for a subset of rows, as once, few, many or a class of expanded clone.

>TRBV21-1|TRBJ1-2|.|.
CASSKGMAGGAPGYTF
TGTGCCAGCAGCAAAGGTATGGCAGGGGGTGCACCAGGCTACACCTTC
>TRBV25-1|TRBJ2-7|.|few
CASSEFGGFGEQYF
TGTGCCAGCAGTGAATTCGGGGGATTTGGCGAGCAGTACTTC
>TRBV12-5|TRBJ2-3|TRBD2|.
CASVPRRGGGPTDTQYF
TGTGCTAGTGTGCCGCGGCGCGGGGGGGGACCCACAGATACGCAGTATTTT
>TRBV7-2|TRBJ1-4|TRBD1|.
CASSLVWQGDEKLFF
TGTGCCAGCAGCTTAGTTTGGCAGGGGGATGAAAAACTGTTTTTT
>TRBV12-5|TRBJ2-7|.|.
CASGLVGASYEQYF
TGTGCTAGTGGTTTGGTGGGGGCTTCCTACGAGCAGTACTTC
>TRBV5-1|TRBJ2-1|TRBD2|.
CASSLAVAGGLINEQFF
TGCGCCAGCAGCTTGGCGGTAGCGGGGGGTCTTATCAATGAGCAGTTCTTC
>TRBV11-3|TRBJ2-5|.|.
CASSSHREGTQYF
TGTGCCAGCAGCTCCCACAGGGAAGGGACCCAGTACTTC
>TRBV5-1|TRBJ2-3|TRBD2|.
CASSLWTSSTDTQYF
TGCGCCAGCAGCTTATGGACTAGCAGCACAGATACGCAGTATTTT
>TRBV3-1/TRBV3-2|TRBJ1-3|.|.
CASSQDPGRGNTIYF
TGTGCCAGCAGCCAAGACCCAGGGCGGGGAAACACCATATATTTT
>TRBV5-5|TRBJ1-2|.|.
CASSLGQGGYGYTF
TGTGCCAGCAGCTTGGGGCAGGGAGGCTATGGCTACACCTTC
>TRBV29-1|TRBJ2-7|TRBD2|.
CSVLVAGSEQYF
TGCAGCGTTCTCGTAGCGGGGTCCGAGCAGTACTTC
>TRBV7-8|TRBJ2-5|TRBD1|.
CASSLARGLETQYF
TGTGCCAGCAGCTTAGCCAGGGGGCTAGAGACCCAGTACTTC
>TRBV30|TRBJ1-1|.|.
CAWRAGGKAFF
TGTGCCTGGAGAGCAGGAGGCAAAGCTTTCTTT
>TRBV4-1|TRBJ2-2|.|few
CASSHPGSGELFF
TGCGCCAGCAGCCACCCGGGATCCGGGGAGCTGTTTTTT
>TRBV27|TRBJ1-6|.|.
CASSSLVRGPDSPLHF
TGTGCCAGCAGTTCCCTAGTCAGGGGCCCGGATTCACCCCTCCACTTT
>TRBV5-1|TRBJ1-4|.|.
CASSFAEGDEKLFF
TGCGCCAGCAGCTTCGCGGAGGGAGATGAAAAACTGTTTTTT
>TRBV27|TRBJ2-3|.|.
CASTSERGSRTDTQYF
TGTGCCAGCACCTCCGAAAGGGGGTCCCGGACAGATACGCAGTATTTT
>TRBV25-1|TRBJ2-2|TRBD2|.
CASSSAGLGIGELFF
TGTGCCAGCAGTTCTGCGGGACTAGGCATCGGGGAGCTGTTTTTT